The rows below give T cell receptor beta chains drawn from one sample of a study of blood T cell repertoires in COVID-19. Sequencing was performed with immunoSEQ multiplex PCR; in TCRdb, only in-frame clones are kept and a portion is missing. The data contain over 200,000 clones, about 87% of them seen just once; the ten biggest clones take up 2.3%. The specimen sequenced was peripheral blood. These receptors were collected from a woman aged 45-59 years with acute or convalescent COVID-19. Each CDR3 is given with its conserved first and last residue. Fields, in order: J gene, D gene, V gene, clone size, CDR3 protein, CDR3 DNA. D genes are given only for firm matches. Size values are once, few and many counts, or a class for expanded clones, and some rows have none.

TRBJ1-4 NA TRBV19 few CASNQGHGEKLFF TGTGCCAGTAATCAGGGGCATGGGGAAAAACTGTTTTTT
TRBJ2-3 TRBD1 TRBV6-5 NA CASRPTGFTDTQYF TGTGCCAGCAGACCGACAGGGTTTACAGATACGCAGTATTTT
TRBJ2-5 NA TRBV2 NA CASSEGGRETQYF TGTGCCAGCAGTGAAGGGGGGCGGGAGACCCAGTACTTC
TRBJ2-1 TRBD2 TRBV4-1 once CASTRGRASGKAYNEQFF TGCGCCAGCACTCGGGGCAGAGCTAGCGGGAAAGCCTACAATGAGCAGTTCTTC
TRBJ2-7 NA TRBV11-2 NA CASSLDGQGITYEQYF TGTGCCAGCAGCTTAGATGGTCAGGGTATAACCTACGAGCAGTACTTC
TRBJ1-5 TRBD1 TRBV27 NA CASRKTGTQPQHF TGTGCCAGCAGAAAGACAGGGACTCAGCCCCAGCATTTT
TRBJ2-1 NA TRBV7-3 NA CASSLGLSYNEQFF TGTGCCAGCAGCCTGGGACTCTCCTACAATGAGCAGTTCTTC
TRBJ2-7 TRBD2 TRBV28 NA CASSFFALSSGLSYEQYF TGTGCCAGCAGTTTCTTCGCCTTATCTAGCGGGCTCTCCTACGAGCAGTACTTC
TRBJ1-5 NA TRBV6-1 NA CASSEGKGGGVGQPQHF TGTGCCAGCAGTGAAGGGAAAGGGGGGGGTGTGGGTCAGCCCCAGCATTTT
TRBJ2-1 TRBD2 TRBV4-2 NA CASSQGLADSYNEQFF TGTGCCAGCAGCCAAGGCCTAGCGGATTCCTACAATGAGCAGTTCTTC
TRBJ2-2 NA TRBV19 NA CASSTGLYGELFF TGTGCCAGTAGTACGGGACTTTACGGGGAGCTGTTTTTT
TRBJ2-2 TRBD1 TRBV7-2 NA CASTRGRPTGELFF TGTGCCAGCACTAGGGGGCGCCCCACCGGGGAGCTGTTTTTT
TRBJ2-7 TRBD1 TRBV3-1/TRBV3-2 NA CASSPRQGWAYEQYF TGTGCCAGCAGCCCTAGACAGGGTTGGGCCTACGAGCAGTACTTC
TRBJ2-7 NA TRBV4-2 NA CASSQERPSSYEQYF TGTGCCAGCAGCCAAGAGCGCCCGTCCTCCTACGAGCAGTACTTC
TRBJ1-2 NA TRBV2 NA CASRETADYGYTF TGTGCCAGCAGGGAGACAGCAGACTATGGCTACACCTTC
TRBJ1-1 NA TRBV10-3 few CAISESRNTEAFF TGTGCCATCAGTGAGTCCAGGAACACTGAAGCTTTCTTT
TRBJ1-5 TRBD1 TRBV28 NA CASSSPGGTANNQPQHF TGTGCCAGCAGTTCCCCGGGGGGGACAGCAAACAATCAGCCCCAGCATTTT
TRBJ2-7 TRBD1 TRBV10-3 NA CAISEMEGQGPHEQYF TGTGCCATCAGTGAGATGGAGGGACAGGGGCCCCACGAGCAGTACTTC
TRBJ2-7 NA TRBV11-3 NA CASSSGRGDKFSREQYF TGTGCCAGCAGCTCTGGGAGGGGGGACAAATTTTCGCGCGAGCAGTACTTC
TRBJ2-5 TRBD2 TRBV3-1/TRBV3-2 NA CASSQDRASGRANQETQYF TGTGCCAGCAGCCAAGATCGGGCTAGCGGGAGGGCGAACCAAGAGACCCAGTACTTC
TRBJ2-7 TRBD1 TRBV18 NA CASSRSGTGSYEQYF TGTGCCAGCTCCCGCTCCGGGACAGGCTCCTACGAGCAGTACTTC
TRBJ1-1 TRBD1 TRBV27 NA CASRPGQGRGMNTEAFF TGTGCCAGCAGACCGGGACAGGGGCGAGGGATGAACACTGAAGCTTTCTTT